These T cell receptor beta chains were read from a single sample in a study of monozygotic twins with inflammatory bowel disease. After re-calling the 5' RACE reads, TCRdb lists one entry per CDR3 protein, DNA absent. This table holds about 160,000 distinct CDR3 sequences. The sequencing input was blood. Source of these receptors: a human donor with ulcerative colitis or Crohn's disease, or a healthy co-twin of an affected twin (not recorded which). The CDR3 runs from the conserved cysteine through the conserved F or W.

cdr3_aa: CASSSASSGTGAYNEQFF
j_call: TRBJ2-1
v_call: TRBV7-2

cdr3_aa: CATSDLPETQYF
j_call: TRBJ2-5
v_call: TRBV24-1

cdr3_aa: CASTPKNEDRGFETEAFF
j_call: TRBJ1-1
v_call: TRBV14

cdr3_aa: CAISEMQGNQPQHF
j_call: TRBJ1-5
v_call: TRBV10-3

cdr3_aa: CASSVREGSTDTQYF
j_call: TRBJ2-3
v_call: TRBV9

cdr3_aa: CAWRPGQGYSPLHF
j_call: TRBJ1-6
v_call: TRBV30

cdr3_aa: CASSLEQGYNEQFF
j_call: TRBJ2-1
v_call: TRBV5-1

cdr3_aa: CASSQRTGSDTQYF
j_call: TRBJ2-3
v_call: TRBV12-3/TRBV12-4

cdr3_aa: CASSYSLSRQETQYF
j_call: TRBJ2-5
v_call: TRBV6-2/TRBV6-3

cdr3_aa: CASNSGSTYEQYF
j_call: TRBJ2-7
v_call: TRBV28

cdr3_aa: CASSLDRGPINIQYF
j_call: TRBJ2-4
v_call: TRBV5-1

cdr3_aa: CAISESFQEQFF
j_call: TRBJ2-1
v_call: TRBV10-3

cdr3_aa: CASSQDADTQYF
j_call: TRBJ2-3
v_call: TRBV14

cdr3_aa: CASSFSGDNQPQHF
j_call: TRBJ1-5
v_call: TRBV7-2

cdr3_aa: CASSPGTGSREGTGELFF
j_call: TRBJ2-2
v_call: TRBV11-3

cdr3_aa: CTSSLGTRSQHF
j_call: TRBJ1-5
v_call: TRBV12-3/TRBV12-4

cdr3_aa: CAWSQGRDRHGQPQHF
j_call: TRBJ1-5
v_call: TRBV30

cdr3_aa: CASSPGQIYEQYF
j_call: TRBJ2-7
v_call: TRBV16

cdr3_aa: CSVHGGGRKSGDEQFF
j_call: TRBJ2-1
v_call: TRBV29-1

cdr3_aa: CASSIRFRTYEQYF
j_call: TRBJ2-7
v_call: TRBV19

cdr3_aa: CASSTRPEGLRNTIYF
j_call: TRBJ1-3
v_call: TRBV9

cdr3_aa: CASSYSSYEQYF
j_call: TRBJ2-7
v_call: TRBV14

cdr3_aa: CASSTGLAGGPLADTQYF
j_call: TRBJ2-3
v_call: TRBV5-1

cdr3_aa: CASSPSSSYEQYF
j_call: TRBJ2-7
v_call: TRBV4-1

cdr3_aa: CASSHLGSNQPQHF
j_call: TRBJ1-5
v_call: TRBV12-3/TRBV12-4

cdr3_aa: CATSESAQETQYF
j_call: TRBJ2-5
v_call: TRBV24-1

cdr3_aa: CASSLIAREGEQFF
j_call: TRBJ2-1
v_call: TRBV7-8

cdr3_aa: CASSAGRNEQFF
j_call: TRBJ2-1
v_call: TRBV7-3

cdr3_aa: CASSIGLARPFF
j_call: TRBJ2-1
v_call: TRBV5-1

cdr3_aa: CASSLAFGGQQPQHF
j_call: TRBJ1-5
v_call: TRBV5-5

cdr3_aa: CAISEGVRQRTDTQYF
j_call: TRBJ2-3
v_call: TRBV10-3

cdr3_aa: CASSPDRPGYEQFF
j_call: TRBJ2-1
v_call: TRBV28

cdr3_aa: CSARRESETQYF
j_call: TRBJ2-5
v_call: TRBV20-1

cdr3_aa: CASSLVAGLGETQYF
j_call: TRBJ2-5
v_call: TRBV3-1

cdr3_aa: CASSLLASALNTEAFF
j_call: TRBJ1-1
v_call: TRBV5-1

cdr3_aa: CASIYMGLDYGYTF
j_call: TRBJ1-2
v_call: TRBV6-5

cdr3_aa: CASSPSNPYNEQFF
j_call: TRBJ2-1
v_call: TRBV7-9

cdr3_aa: CSVGPPGGTDTQYF
j_call: TRBJ2-3
v_call: TRBV29-1

cdr3_aa: CASSLDPGLNSGNTIYF
j_call: TRBJ1-3
v_call: TRBV11-2

cdr3_aa: CASSPEGLDEQYF
j_call: TRBJ2-7
v_call: TRBV18

cdr3_aa: CSATTSNEQYF
j_call: TRBJ2-7
v_call: TRBV20-1

cdr3_aa: CASTRGSNQPQHF
j_call: TRBJ1-5
v_call: TRBV12-3/TRBV12-4

cdr3_aa: CASNPLDGSYEQYF
j_call: TRBJ2-7
v_call: TRBV5-1

cdr3_aa: CASSEWGTDTQYF
j_call: TRBJ2-3
v_call: TRBV2

cdr3_aa: CASSLDRGLDTEAFF
j_call: TRBJ1-1
v_call: TRBV7-8

cdr3_aa: CATRPGQGAGTEAFF
j_call: TRBJ1-1
v_call: TRBV24-1

cdr3_aa: CSASRGDRDTKNIQYF
j_call: TRBJ2-4
v_call: TRBV20-1

cdr3_aa: CASSGADNEQFF
j_call: TRBJ2-1
v_call: TRBV11-3

cdr3_aa: CASSLELKGSAGANVLTF
j_call: TRBJ2-6
v_call: TRBV5-1

cdr3_aa: CASSLGQYNQPQHF
j_call: TRBJ1-5
v_call: TRBV5-1

cdr3_aa: CASSPQGLYGYTF
j_call: TRBJ1-2
v_call: TRBV28

cdr3_aa: CASSLAGTSKETQYF
j_call: TRBJ2-5
v_call: TRBV5-1